The T cell receptor beta chain under discussion was sequenced for a study of CD8 T cells in Susac syndrome. Study-wide results and limits: As the study acknowledged, the number of individuals who were part of its TCR sequencing and HLA analysis was relatively small.

Random hexamers were used to reverse transcribe about 0.45 to 1 ug of RNA. Amplification of TCR beta CDR3 used immunoSEQ multiplex PCR across 54 Vbeta and 13 Jbeta. TCRdb reanalysed the immunoSEQ multiplex PCR reads using MiXCR and keeps one entry per CDR3 protein. The sample lists more than 200,000 distinct CDR3 sequences; approximately 90% were seen once. Of note for this clonotype: Antigen specificity is unknown.

CDR1 and CDR2 (germline): SGHVS, FNYEAQ. The CDR3 is 15 residues long. The J segment lost 3 bases and the V segment lost 5 bases, leaving 8 bases of the junction unmatched. From blood CD8+ and CD4+ T cells, the TCR beta chain was sequenced. The V and J genes are TRBV7-6 and TRBJ2-7; the match to TRBD2 covers 9 bases. The TCR was taken from a human donor with multiple sclerosis. The sequencing input was CD8+ T cells from PBMCs. DNA for the CDR3: TGTGCCAGCAGCCCGACGATAGCGGGAGTCTACGAGCAGTACTTC. Translation gives CASSPTIAGVYEQYF.